This is a list of T cell receptor beta chains from one sample in a study of regulatory T cells in long-lasting Graves disease. Via MiXCR, TCRdb re-called the multiplex PCR reads, giving one row per CDR3 protein. Among around 340,000 distinct CDR3 sequences, 15% to 20% were seen once, and the ten largest hold 29%. The input for sequencing was peripheral blood mononuclear cells (PBMCs), taken when the disease was refractory, from a patient treated with antithyroid drugs. The receptor source for this set is a female donor with Graves disease. Both conserved end residues are part of each CDR3. Fields, in order: clone size, D gene, J gene, CDR3 length, V gene, CDR3 DNA, CDR3 protein. The D gene is left open where the match is weak. The size of a clone is reported for some rows only, either as once, few or many, or as a class for expanded clones.

clone size: .
D gene: TRBD1
J gene: TRBJ2-7
CDR3 length: 14
V gene: TRBV18
CDR3 DNA: TGTGCCAGCTCACCGGACAGGGGGCCTCACGAGCAGTACTTC
CDR3 protein: CASSPDRGPHEQYF

clone size: .
D gene: .
J gene: TRBJ2-7
CDR3 length: 14
V gene: TRBV6-1
CDR3 DNA: TGTGCCAGCAGACAACACCAAGACCACTACGAGCAGTACTTC
CDR3 protein: CASRQHQDHYEQYF

clone size: .
D gene: TRBD1
J gene: TRBJ1-1
CDR3 length: 16
V gene: TRBV9
CDR3 DNA: TGTGCCAGCAGCGTAGAATCGGGACAGGGAGGCACTGAAGCTTTCTTT
CDR3 protein: CASSVESGQGGTEAFF

clone size: .
D gene: TRBD2
J gene: TRBJ2-7
CDR3 length: 16
V gene: TRBV6-1
CDR3 DNA: TGTGCCAGCAAGAGACGAGCGGGGGAGAGCTCCTACGAGCAGTACTTC
CDR3 protein: CASKRRAGESSYEQYF

clone size: many
D gene: TRBD2
J gene: TRBJ2-7
CDR3 length: 15
V gene: TRBV20-1
CDR3 DNA: TGCAGTGCTAGGGACGGTCTAGCGGGCTACTACGAGCAGTACTTC
CDR3 protein: CSARDGLAGYYEQYF

clone size: many
D gene: TRBD1
J gene: TRBJ1-4
CDR3 length: 16
V gene: TRBV2
CDR3 DNA: TGTGCCAGCAGTGAACCCGGGACAGCAACTAATGAAAAACTGTTTTTT
CDR3 protein: CASSEPGTATNEKLFF

clone size: many
D gene: .
J gene: TRBJ1-1
CDR3 length: 12
V gene: TRBV6-1
CDR3 DNA: TGTGCCAGCGGACGGGGGGGGCAGGAAGCTTTCTTT
CDR3 protein: CASGRGGQEAFF

clone size: .
D gene: .
J gene: TRBJ1-1
CDR3 length: 14
V gene: TRBV18
CDR3 DNA: TGTGCCAGCTCACCGGCGTTTAGCGACACTGAAGCTTTCTTT
CDR3 protein: CASSPAFSDTEAFF

clone size: many
D gene: TRBD2
J gene: TRBJ2-5
CDR3 length: 13
V gene: TRBV2
CDR3 DNA: TGTGCCAGCACCGAAGCGGGAGAAGAGACCCAGTACTTC
CDR3 protein: CASTEAGEETQYF

clone size: few
D gene: TRBD2
J gene: TRBJ2-5
CDR3 length: 13
V gene: TRBV3-1
CDR3 DNA: TGTGCCAGCAGCCTAGGGACTACCCTCACCCAGTACTTC
CDR3 protein: CASSLGTTLTQYF

clone size: .
D gene: .
J gene: TRBJ1-4
CDR3 length: 14
V gene: TRBV7-2
CDR3 DNA: TGTGCCAGCAGCCCCCGGGGAAAAAATGAAAAACTGTTTTTT
CDR3 protein: CASSPRGKNEKLFF

clone size: many
D gene: .
J gene: TRBJ2-7
CDR3 length: 14
V gene: TRBV20-1
CDR3 DNA: TGCAGTGCTAGAGCAGTGGACCGCCTTGGAGAGCAGTACTTC
CDR3 protein: CSARAVDRLGEQYF

clone size: .
D gene: TRBD1
J gene: TRBJ1-2
CDR3 length: 14
V gene: TRBV5-1
CDR3 DNA: TGCGCCAGCAGCTTGTTACAGGGGGGGATAGGCTACACCTTC
CDR3 protein: CASSLLQGGIGYTF

clone size: .
D gene: .
J gene: TRBJ1-1
CDR3 length: 15
V gene: TRBV12-3/TRBV12-4
CDR3 DNA: TGTGCCAGCAGTTACGGAACAGGGACCAACACTGAAGCTTTCTTT
CDR3 protein: CASSYGTGTNTEAFF

clone size: many
D gene: .
J gene: TRBJ2-7
CDR3 length: 14
V gene: TRBV6-2/TRBV6-3
CDR3 DNA: TGTGCCAGCAGTGAAATCTGGGACAACGCCGAGCAGTACTTC
CDR3 protein: CASSEIWDNAEQYF

clone size: few
D gene: .
J gene: TRBJ1-3
CDR3 length: 16
V gene: TRBV11-3
CDR3 DNA: TGTGCCAGCAGCTTAGGTAGCAGGAGCTCTGGAAACACCATATATTTT
CDR3 protein: CASSLGSRSSGNTIYF

clone size: many
D gene: TRBD2
J gene: TRBJ2-4
CDR3 length: 18
V gene: TRBV28
CDR3 DNA: TGTGCCAGCGGGGGACCCGGACTAGCGGGAGGGGCCTTAGTCATTCAGTACTTC
CDR3 protein: CASGGPGLAGGALVIQYF

clone size: few
D gene: .
J gene: TRBJ1-2
CDR3 length: 14
V gene: TRBV6-1
CDR3 DNA: TGTGCCAGCAGACCAGGGACGTCGGGGGATGGCTACACCTTC
CDR3 protein: CASRPGTSGDGYTF

clone size: .
D gene: TRBD2
J gene: TRBJ2-1
CDR3 length: 13
V gene: TRBV6-5
CDR3 DNA: TGTGCCAGCAGTTATGATGAGAGGGAGGGGCAGTTCTTC
CDR3 protein: CASSYDEREGQFF

clone size: .
D gene: .
J gene: TRBJ2-1
CDR3 length: 15
V gene: TRBV15
CDR3 DNA: TGTGCCACCCACGGCCTCGGCGGAGTTGGGGATGAGCAGTTCTTC
CDR3 protein: CATHGLGGVGDEQFF

clone size: many
D gene: .
J gene: TRBJ1-1
CDR3 length: 16
V gene: TRBV6-1
CDR3 DNA: TGTGCCAGCAGTGACCCATACAGAACAGGGTTTTCTGAAGCTTTCTTT
CDR3 protein: CASSDPYRTGFSEAFF

clone size: many
D gene: TRBD1
J gene: TRBJ2-7
CDR3 length: 14
V gene: TRBV12-3/TRBV12-4
CDR3 DNA: TGTGCCAGCAGTTTAGCCGACAGGGGCAACGAGCAGTACTTC
CDR3 protein: CASSLADRGNEQYF

clone size: many
D gene: .
J gene: TRBJ2-7
CDR3 length: 14
V gene: TRBV11-2
CDR3 DNA: TGTGCCAGCAGTAGACTGAAGGGGGTCTACGAGCAGTACTTC
CDR3 protein: CASSRLKGVYEQYF

clone size: .
D gene: .
J gene: TRBJ1-3
CDR3 length: 15
V gene: TRBV10-3
CDR3 DNA: TGTGCCATCAGTCCTGGGGCCGAATCTGGAAACACCATATATTTT
CDR3 protein: CAISPGAESGNTIYF

clone size: many
D gene: .
J gene: TRBJ1-4
CDR3 length: 16
V gene: TRBV7-2
CDR3 DNA: TGTGCCAGCAGCCAAGCGGGGCGGGGGACTAATGAAAAACTGTTTTTT
CDR3 protein: CASSQAGRGTNEKLFF

clone size: many
D gene: .
J gene: TRBJ1-2
CDR3 length: 14
V gene: TRBV15
CDR3 DNA: TGTGCCACCAGCAGAGATATCGCAGGGCATGGCTACACCTTC
CDR3 protein: CATSRDIAGHGYTF

clone size: many
D gene: TRBD1
J gene: TRBJ2-7
CDR3 length: 14
V gene: TRBV20-1
CDR3 DNA: TGCAGTGCGAAGGCCGGGACAGGGTTATACGAGCAGTACTTC
CDR3 protein: CSAKAGTGLYEQYF

clone size: many
D gene: .
J gene: TRBJ1-2
CDR3 length: 12
V gene: TRBV20-1
CDR3 DNA: TGCAGTGCTAGAGTGCAGTCCTATGGCTACACCTTC
CDR3 protein: CSARVQSYGYTF

clone size: few
D gene: .
J gene: TRBJ2-1
CDR3 length: 13
V gene: TRBV28
CDR3 DNA: TGTGCCAGCAGTTTCGGATGGGGCAATGAGCAGTTCTTC
CDR3 protein: CASSFGWGNEQFF

clone size: .
D gene: .
J gene: TRBJ1-2
CDR3 length: 15
V gene: TRBV20-1
CDR3 DNA: TGCAGTGCTAGAGAACTACTTAAAAGCCCCTCCGGCTACACCTTC
CDR3 protein: CSARELLKSPSGYTF

clone size: many
D gene: .
J gene: TRBJ2-7
CDR3 length: 12
V gene: TRBV20-1
CDR3 DNA: TGCAGTGCCCCCTCTTTAGTTGGCGAGCAGTACTTC
CDR3 protein: CSAPSLVGEQYF

clone size: many
D gene: .
J gene: TRBJ1-4
CDR3 length: 14
V gene: TRBV15
CDR3 DNA: TGTGCCACCCACCTCGCGGGTCGGGAGGAAAAACTGTTTTTT
CDR3 protein: CATHLAGREEKLFF

clone size: many
D gene: .
J gene: TRBJ1-1
CDR3 length: 15
V gene: TRBV12-3/TRBV12-4
CDR3 DNA: TGTGCCAGCAGTTTGGTAAAGCCCCCTAACACTGAAGCTTTCTTT
CDR3 protein: CASSLVKPPNTEAFF

clone size: few
D gene: TRBD1
J gene: TRBJ1-2
CDR3 length: 14
V gene: TRBV6-4
CDR3 DNA: TGTGCCAGCAGTGAATCAGGGGGTGTTAGATGCTACACCTTC
CDR3 protein: CASSESGGVRCYTF

clone size: many
D gene: TRBD2
J gene: TRBJ2-7
CDR3 length: 13
V gene: TRBV7-8
CDR3 DNA: TGTGCCAGCAGCTCAAGGACTAGGGGCGAGCAGTACTTC
CDR3 protein: CASSSRTRGEQYF

clone size: few
D gene: TRBD1
J gene: TRBJ1-1
CDR3 length: 15
V gene: TRBV7-9
CDR3 DNA: TGTGCCAGCAGCTTCGCGACAGGGTCGAACACTGAAGCTTTCTTT
CDR3 protein: CASSFATGSNTEAFF

clone size: few
D gene: .
J gene: TRBJ1-2
CDR3 length: 12
V gene: TRBV12-3/TRBV12-4
CDR3 DNA: TGTGCCAGCAGCCGCCATGGCTATGGCTACACCTTC
CDR3 protein: CASSRHGYGYTF

clone size: .
D gene: .
J gene: TRBJ2-1
CDR3 length: 13
V gene: TRBV11-2
CDR3 DNA: TGTGCCAGCAGCGCCCCAGTTTACAATGAGCAGTTCTTC
CDR3 protein: CASSAPVYNEQFF

clone size: .
D gene: TRBD1
J gene: TRBJ1-6
CDR3 length: 15
V gene: TRBV27
CDR3 DNA: TGTGCCAGCAGTCTATACAGGGGGAGGGATTCACCCCTCCACTTT
CDR3 protein: CASSLYRGRDSPLHF

clone size: many
D gene: .
J gene: TRBJ1-2
CDR3 length: 13
V gene: TRBV11-2
CDR3 DNA: TGTGCCAGCAGCTTTGGAGGCGGGTATGGCTACACCTTC
CDR3 protein: CASSFGGGYGYTF

clone size: .
D gene: .
J gene: TRBJ2-1
CDR3 length: 15
V gene: TRBV5-6
CDR3 DNA: TGTGCCAGCAGCTTGGTTCAGGGTATGTACAATGAGCAGTTCTTC
CDR3 protein: CASSLVQGMYNEQFF

clone size: .
D gene: .
J gene: TRBJ2-7
CDR3 length: 13
V gene: TRBV30
CDR3 DNA: TGTGCCTGGGGGCCGACAGCACCCTACGAGCAGTACTTC
CDR3 protein: CAWGPTAPYEQYF

clone size: many
D gene: .
J gene: TRBJ1-5
CDR3 length: 16
V gene: TRBV28
CDR3 DNA: TGTGCCAGCAGTTCCCCCGTCACGGGCGATAATCAGCCCCAGCATTTT
CDR3 protein: CASSSPVTGDNQPQHF

clone size: many
D gene: .
J gene: TRBJ1-2
CDR3 length: 13
V gene: TRBV6-1
CDR3 DNA: TGTGCCAGCAGTGACCCCAGGGTGCTCGGCTACACCTTC
CDR3 protein: CASSDPRVLGYTF

clone size: .
D gene: TRBD1
J gene: TRBJ2-7
CDR3 length: 15
V gene: TRBV28
CDR3 DNA: TGTGCCAGCAGCCCCGCCGGGACAGGGACCTACGAGCAGTACTTC
CDR3 protein: CASSPAGTGTYEQYF

clone size: many
D gene: TRBD2
J gene: TRBJ2-7
CDR3 length: 15
V gene: TRBV29-1
CDR3 DNA: TGCAGCGTTGGTCGGACTAGCGCCCACTCCTACGAGCAGTACTTC
CDR3 protein: CSVGRTSAHSYEQYF

clone size: .
D gene: .
J gene: TRBJ1-6
CDR3 length: 14
V gene: TRBV19
CDR3 DNA: TGTGCCAGTAGTCCGGCGTCCCCCGCCTCACCCCTCCACTTT
CDR3 protein: CASSPASPASPLHF

clone size: .
D gene: .
J gene: TRBJ1-5
CDR3 length: 13
V gene: TRBV20-1
CDR3 DNA: TGCAGTGCTAACTCAAGGTTTAATCAGCCCCAGCATTTT
CDR3 protein: CSANSRFNQPQHF

clone size: few
D gene: .
J gene: TRBJ2-7
CDR3 length: 14
V gene: TRBV4-1
CDR3 DNA: TGCGCCAGCAGCCGTCGGACAGATTCCTACGAGCAGTACTTC
CDR3 protein: CASSRRTDSYEQYF

clone size: few
D gene: TRBD2
J gene: TRBJ2-7
CDR3 length: 13
V gene: TRBV30
CDR3 DNA: TGTGCTGCAGAGCGGGAGGCCTCCTACGAGCAGTACTTC
CDR3 protein: CAAEREASYEQYF

clone size: .
D gene: TRBD1
J gene: TRBJ1-5
CDR3 length: 12
V gene: TRBV6-1
CDR3 DNA: TGTGCCAGCAGTGTCCGGGACAGGCCCCAGCATTTT
CDR3 protein: CASSVRDRPQHF

clone size: many
D gene: .
J gene: TRBJ2-4
CDR3 length: 13
V gene: TRBV12-3/TRBV12-4
CDR3 DNA: TGTGCCAGCACCTCGCGGGCCCATCGCATTCAGTACTTC
CDR3 protein: CASTSRAHRIQYF

clone size: many
D gene: .
J gene: TRBJ1-6
CDR3 length: 14
V gene: TRBV2
CDR3 DNA: TGTGCCAGCATTGGACTCCGGGGGTATTCACCCCTCCACTTT
CDR3 protein: CASIGLRGYSPLHF

clone size: .
D gene: .
J gene: TRBJ1-4
CDR3 length: 15
V gene: TRBV27
CDR3 DNA: TGTGCCAGCAGTCTTAAGCCCGGAGCTAATGAAAAACTGTTTTTT
CDR3 protein: CASSLKPGANEKLFF

clone size: many
D gene: .
J gene: TRBJ1-1
CDR3 length: 14
V gene: TRBV6-1
CDR3 DNA: TGTGCCAGCAGTCACACGGGGCTGAACACTGAAGCTTTCTTT
CDR3 protein: CASSHTGLNTEAFF